These 28 T cell receptor beta chains came from one sample sequenced in a study of radiation and T cells in renal cell carcinoma. Time point indicated: blood 4 weeks post-SBRT, at nephrectomy. Treatment indicated: 15 Gy SBRT to primary tumor, nephrectomy 4 weeks later. Profiling relied on immunoSEQ multiplex PCR, and the TCRdb table lists in-frame clones only, not all of them. The table has roughly 160,000 clones, about 85% seen once. The starting material was blood, obtained from a patient whose treatment included radiotherapy and nephrectomy. These receptors were collected from a woman aged 45-59 years with renal cell carcinoma.

The genes are TRBV28 and TRBJ1-2; D gene uncertain. The germline V and J ends were trimmed by 4 bases and 5 bases, with 5 bases remaining between them. This CDR3 spans 11 amino acids. Germline CDR1 is MDHEN and CDR2 is SYDVKM. CDR3 amino acids: CASSSDYGYTF. Here the CDR3 DNA reads TGTGCCAGCAGTTCCGATTATGGCTACACCTTC.

The rearrangement links TRBV5-1 to TRBJ1-4; 8 nucleotides line up with TRBD1. The germline gives CDR1 SGHRS, CDR2 YFSETQ. With 4 bases clipped from V and 4 bases from J, the junction kept 3 bases outside the gene matches. The CDR3 is 14 amino acids. The CDR3 DNA reads TGCGCCAGCAGCCGGACAGGGCTTAATGAAAAACTGTTTTTT. Translating gives CASSRTGLNEKLFF.

This clone has just a few counts. The V and J genes are TRBV18 and TRBJ2-7, with 7 bases identical to TRBD1. The CDR3 consists of 15 residues. V shed 5 bases and J 0 bases; nucleotides not matched to a gene: 7. Per germline, CDR1 KGHSH and CDR2 LQKENI. CDR3: CASSDHRGGSYEQYF. CDR3 DNA: TGTGCCAGCTCAGATCACAGGGGTGGCTCCTACGAGCAGTACTTC.

There are a few counts of this clone. DNA for the CDR3: TGCAGCGTTGTAGGCAGGGCCGATCAGCCCCAGCATTTT. Its protein product is CSVVGRADQPQHF. This chain uses TRBV29-1 with TRBJ1-5; weak D call: TRBD1 (5 bases). The length of the CDR3 is 13 residues. Germline CDR1 reads SQVTM; CDR2 reads ANQGSEA. V lost 4 bases and J lost 5, with 12 bases in between.

V gene TRBV7-9 combines with J gene TRBJ1-1, with TRBD1 matching 7 bases. The CDR3 consists of 14 residues. Germline V CDR1 and CDR2: SEHNR, FQNEAQ (reference sequence). Trimming at V came to 1 base and at J to 4 bases, leaving 3 bases not matched to a gene. The CDR3 nucleotides read TGTGCCAGCAGCTTAGATGCAGGGGGCACTGAAGCTTTCTTT. Translated, it gives CASSLDAGGTEAFF.

V usage is TRBV9 and J usage is TRBJ1-6; no clear D. Trimming removed 3 bases from V and 10 bases from J, with 11 bases in between. The CDR3 covers 13 residues. Germline V gene sequence: CDR1 SGDLS, CDR2 YYNGEE. DNA of the CDR3: TGTGCCAGCAGCGCCTATCTGGAGTCACCCCTCCACTTT. Protein product: CASSAYLESPLHF.

The chain couples TRBV5-8 to TRBJ1-2, with D unclear. Germline V gives CDR1 SGHTS, CDR2 YDEGEE. V was clipped by 0 bases and J by 1 base, with 4 bases between them. The CDR3 extends over 13 amino acids. CDR3 sequence: CASSLGVNYGYTF. CDR3 sequence (DNA): TGTGCCAGCAGCTTGGGGGTTAACTATGGCTACACCTTC.

This clone was counted a few times. The V and J genes are TRBV19 and TRBJ1-1; D ambiguous. CDR1 is LNHDA, CDR2 SQIVND, per germline (reference sequence). Trimming removed 5 bases from V and 0 bases from J, with 13 bases in between. This CDR3 is built from 15 residues. This CDR3 reads CASSSRSDLNTEAFF. The CDR3 coding sequence is TGTGCCAGTAGTTCACGATCAGATCTGAACACTGAAGCTTTCTTT. Drawing the rest from reference TRBV19 and TRBJ1-1, the complete variable domain is DGGITQSPKYLFRKEGQNVTLSCEQNLNHDAMYWYRQDPGQGLRLIYYSQIVNDFQKGDIAEGYSVSREKKESFPLTVTSAQKNPTAFYLCASSSRSDLNTEAFFGQGTRLTVV.

V is TRBV19 and J is TRBJ1-2; 9 bases agree with TRBD1. Germline V CDR1 and CDR2: LNHDA, SQIVND (reference sequence). Trimming removed 4 bases from V and 7 bases from J; junction bases left unmatched: 16. The CDR3 has 17 amino acids. The CDR3 region is CASSTGTGYFVDSGYTF. CDR3 DNA sequence: TGTGCCAGTAGTACCGGGACAGGGTACTTTGTAGACTCTGGCTACACCTTC.

The chain combines TRBV7-6 with TRBJ1-1; 8 bases line up with TRBD1. CDR1 is SGHVS, CDR2 FNYEAQ, per germline. CDR3 size: 15 residues. Losses at the gene ends were 4 bases for V and 5 bases for J; bases not matched to a gene: 9. The CDR3 region is CASSSVLQGDTEAFF. The CDR3 coding sequence is TGTGCCAGCAGCTCCGTCCTACAGGGGGATACTGAAGCTTTCTTT.

As to this clone: Distinct nucleotide sequences in the sample also encode this CDR3. The chain couples TRBV5-4 to TRBJ1-2; tentative D call: TRBD1 (6 bases). Germline CDR1 SGHNT, CDR2 YYREEE (reference sequence). The CDR3 has 14 amino acids. Trimming pared 2 bases from V and 3 bases from J, leaving 11 bases between. The CDR3 reads CASSLRGADYGYTF. The CDR3 DNA reads TGTGCCAGCAGCTTAAGGGGGGCTGACTATGGCTACACCTTC.

This sequence joins TRBV10-3 and TRBJ2-3; 8 bases match TRBD2. CDR1 and CDR2 from the germline V gene are ENHRY and SYGVKD. The CDR3 is 13 residues long. The V gene end was trimmed by 0 bases and the J gene end by 8 bases; junction bases not matched to a gene: 1. The chain's CDR3 is CAISESGLGTQYF. The CDR3 nucleotides read TGTGCCATCAGTGAGTCGGGACTAGGTACGCAGTATTTT.

This clone appeared a single time. The chain uses TRBV5-1 and TRBJ2-7; no definite D call. V was shortened by 2 bases and J by 6 bases, with 15 bases between the two germline ends. CDR1 is SGHRS and CDR2 is YFSETQ in the germline V gene. The length of the CDR3 is 14 residues. In nucleotides, the CDR3 is TGCGCCAGCAGCTTCGAAACGTCCCCCCTCGAGCAGTACTTC. It codes for CASSFETSPLEQYF. Full variable domain (missing parts from reference TRBV5-1 and TRBJ2-7): KAGVTQTPRYLIKTRGQQVTLSCSPISGHRSVSWYQQTPGQGLQFLFEYFSETQRNKGNFPGRFSGRQFSNSRSEMNVSTLELGDSALYLCASSFETSPLEQYFGPGTRLTVT.

The chain links TRBV28 to TRBJ1-5; D ambiguous. The germline V and J ends were trimmed by 6 bases and 2 bases, with 5 bases remaining between them. Germline V gene sequence: CDR1 MDHEN, CDR2 SYDVKM. The CDR3 has 12 residues. This chain's CDR3 is CASRGGNQPQHF. The CDR3 DNA reads as TGTGCCAGCAGGGGAGGCAATCAGCCCCAGCATTTT.

Only a few counts were recorded for this clone. The chain uses TRBV29-1 and TRBJ1-1; D call uncertain. V dropped 4 bases and J dropped 0 bases, with 9 bases sitting between them. This CDR3 is 13 amino acids long. The germline V gene has CDR1 SQVTM and CDR2 ANQGSEA. CDR3 protein: CSVVLDMNTEAFF. Here the CDR3 DNA reads TGCAGCGTTGTCTTAGATATGAACACTGAAGCTTTCTTT.

This chain connects TRBV11-2 to TRBJ2-7; D perhaps matches TRBD1 (6 bases). V lost 5 bases and J 3 bases, leaving 17 bases between the germline ends. CDR3 length: 15 amino acids. Germline loops: CDR1 SGHAT, CDR2 FQNNGV. CDR3 coding DNA: TGTGCCAGCAGCCCGAACAGGGCCTCGGGCTACGAGCAGTACTTC. Encoded protein: CASSPNRASGYEQYF.

The chain uses TRBV5-6 and TRBJ2-3; D is unresolved. Germline CDR1 is SGHDT and CDR2 is YYEEEE. The CDR3 is 12 amino acids. V lost 4 bases and J lost 6, with 9 bases in between. CDR3: CASSRGGDTQYF. Written as DNA, the CDR3 is TGTGCCAGCAGCCGCGGTGGGGATACGCAGTATTTT.

This rearrangement joins TRBV5-1 to TRBJ2-3; 9 positions agree with TRBD1. This CDR3 contains 15 residues. V shed 0 bases, J shed 4 bases, and the junction held 3 bases outside the gene matches. Germline loops: CDR1 SGHRS, CDR2 YFSETQ. The CDR3 DNA reads as TGCGCCAGCAGCTTGGTGGGACAGGGTCCAGATACGCAGTATTTT. This gives the protein CASSLVGQGPDTQYF.

The V call is TRBV6-1, the J call TRBJ2-6; no firm D call. Germline V gives CDR1 MNHNS, CDR2 SASEGT. Between the trimmed V and J ends, which lost 6 bases and 0 bases, there was a span of 6 bases. The CDR3 sequence is 14 residues long. CDR3 sequence (DNA): TGTGCCAGCAGAATATACTCTGGGGCCAACGTCCTGACTTTC. Translation: CASRIYSGANVLTF.

This chain uses TRBV10-2 with TRBJ1-2, with D possibly being TRBD1 (5 bases). The germline V gene has CDR1 WSHSY and CDR2 SAAADI. This CDR3 has 13 residues. V was cut by 8 bases and J by 7 bases, with 17 bases left in between. CDR3 coding DNA: TGCGCCAGCGGGGTAGTGGGGCGCGGTGGCTACACCTTC. As protein: CASGVVGRGGYTF.

The gene calls are TRBV6-5 and TRBJ1-2; D is uncertain. The CDR3 spans 11 residues. Germline values: CDR1 MNHEY, CDR2 SVGAGI. Trimming stripped 6 bases from V and 4 bases from J, with 6 bases between. CDR3 loop: CASRDRYGYTF. The CDR3 bases are TGTGCCAGCAGAGACCGCTATGGCTACACCTTC.

This chain links TRBV30 with TRBJ2-3; either TRBD1 or TRBD2 may supply D (7 bases each). The CDR3 consists of 15 residues. Germline V gives CDR1 GTSNPN, CDR2 SVGIG (reference sequence). Trimming shortened V by 2 bases and J by 2 bases, and 14 bases separated the two germline ends. The CDR3 DNA is TGTGCCTGGAGTAGAAGCGGGACAGACACAGATACGCAGTATTTT. It translates to CAWSRSGTDTDTQYF.

J is TRBJ1-5 and V is TRBV6-5, with 7 bases that match TRBD1. Losses at the gene ends were 5 bases for V and 12 bases for J; bases not matched to a gene: 7. The CDR3 extends over 12 amino acids. Germline V gene data show CDR1 as MNHEY and CDR2 as SVGAGI. CDR3 loop: CASSRQGGLQHF. The CDR3 DNA follows: TGTGCCAGCAGTAGACAGGGCGGCCTCCAGCATTTT.

The rearrangement links TRBV7-8 to TRBJ2-3; possibly TRBD2 for D (6 bases). In germline, CDR1 is SGHVS, CDR2 FQNEAQ. The CDR3 loop spans 16 amino acids. Trimming cost V 7 bases and J 2 bases, with 19 bases left between them. CDR3 in DNA: TGTGCCAGCACCCGGGGGACCGCCCTTTTCACAGATACGCAGTATTTT. It specifies CASTRGTALFTDTQYF. Together with reference TRBV7-8 and TRBJ2-3, the CDR3 gives the full variable domain: GAGVSQSPRYKVAKRGQDVALRCDPISGHVSLFWYQQALGQGPEFLTYFQNEAQLDKSGLPSDRFFAERPEGSVSTLKIQRTQQEDSAVYLCASTRGTALFTDTQYFGPGTRLTVL.

The chain links TRBV13 to TRBJ2-3; D ambiguous. Germline CDR1 and CDR2: PRHDT and FYEKMQ (reference sequence). CDR3 length: 15 amino acids. The V end was cut by 2 bases, the J end by 2 bases, with 11 bases between. As DNA, the CDR3 is TGTGCCAGCAGCTTATTTAAGGTAAACACAGATACGCAGTATTTT. Its protein product is CASSLFKVNTDTQYF.

The chain combines TRBV6-5 with TRBJ1-2; D gene ambiguous. CDR1 and CDR2 (germline): MNHEY, SVGAGI. Trimming took off 3 bases at V and 6 bases at J, with 14 bases between the two ends. CDR3 size: 14 residues. The CDR3 spells CASSYTRIVDGYTF. Written as DNA, the CDR3 is TGTGCCAGCAGTTATACGAGAATTGTGGATGGCTACACCTTC.

The CDR3 region is CASSLVFYEQYF. CDR3 coding DNA: TGTGCCAGCAGCTTAGTGTTCTACGAGCAGTACTTC. This chain connects TRBV7-2 to TRBJ2-7, with D hard to call. The V gene's germline CDR1 is SGHTA and CDR2 FQGNSA. This CDR3 is 12 amino acids long. Trimming left V 1 base short and J 3 bases short, with 4 bases between.

The rearrangement uses TRBV4-1 and TRBJ1-5; a weak D match, TRBD1 (5 bases). The V end was cut by 5 bases, the J end by 1 base, with 12 bases between. Germline assignment: CDR1 MGHRA and CDR2 YSYEKL. The CDR3 extends over 15 amino acids. Written as DNA, the CDR3 is TGCGCCAGCAGCTCCAGGGTGTTCAGCAATCAGCCCCAGCATTTT. As protein: CASSSRVFSNQPQHF.